This entry lists 30 T cell receptor beta chains sequenced from one sample in a study of blood T cells in healthy people across ages (dated by TCRdb to 2013 to 2016). The library came from 5' RACE. Sequencing instrument: Illumina HiSeq 2500. A second PCR of roughly 6 to 12 cycles was run with a J-beta primer mix and a sample-barcoded 5' primer. Through fastp at Q25 and MiXCR, TCRdb rebuilt clones from the public reads, retaining in-frame beta chains. Each entry is one CDR3 protein sequence, shown with its most common DNA and genes. This sample is represented by over 950,000 distinct CDR3 sequences; roughly two fifths of them were singletons. The top ten hold 13% of the sample. The sample was blood. These TCRs come from a man between 18 and 29 years old in good health.

The V and J genes are TRBV5-1 and TRBJ1-2; possibly TRBD1 for D (5 bases). This CDR3 is 13 amino acids long. CDR1 is SGHRS, CDR2 YFSETQ, per germline. V lost 4 bases and J lost 7, with 14 bases in between. CDR3 loop: CASSPNDSSGYTF. The CDR3 DNA is TGCGCCAGCAGCCCAAACGACAGTTCTGGCTACACCTTC.

This clonotype was observed a few times. The rearrangement links TRBV7-3 to TRBJ2-7; unclear D gene. The J call may be incorrect, as the DNA end agrees better with TRBJ2-4. The CDR3 is 15 residues long. Germline V CDR1 and CDR2: SGHTA, FQGTGA. Here the CDR3 DNA reads TGTGCCAGCAGCTTAGTTGCCGGGTCTAAAAACATTCAGTACTTC. Translating it yields CASSLVAGSKNIQYF.

The V gene is TRBV24-1, the J gene TRBJ2-5; 7 positions match TRBD1. The CDR3 totals 16 residues. Per germline, CDR1 KGHDR and CDR2 SFDVKD. V shed 6 bases and J 11 bases; nucleotides not matched to a gene: 20. The DNA for the CDR3 is TGTGCCACCAGTCCAAGGCAGGGGGATCACTACAATGAGCAGTACTTC. Residues: CATSPRQGDHYNEQYF.

The sample holds many counts of this clonotype. A junction end diverges from the germline sequence, so it may reflect a read error. The chain has TRBV5-1 and TRBJ1-2; TRBD1 matches at 9 bases. CDR3 length: 14 residues. Per germline, CDR1 SGHRS and CDR2 YFSETQ. The CDR3 DNA sequence: TGTGCCAGCAGCTCGACAGGGGGGAACTATGGCTACACCTTC. It is translated as CASSSTGGNYGYTF.

This clonotype was detected a few times. V is TRBV2 and J is TRBJ1-5, with D perhaps TRBD1 (6 bases). The CDR3 is made up of 14 amino acids. The germline V and J ends were trimmed by 0 bases and 5 bases, with 8 bases remaining between them. Germline values: CDR1 SNHLY, CDR2 FYNNEI. The CDR3 nucleotides are TGTGCCAGCAGTGAAGCGGACAGCTATCAGCCCCAGCATTTT. Translation gives CASSEADSYQPQHF. The full variable domain, in which reference TRBV2 and TRBJ1-5 provide the parts outside the CDR3, is EPEVTQTPSHQVTQMGQEVILRCVPISNHLYFYWYRQILGQKVEFLVSFYNNEISEKSEIFDDQFSVERPDGSNFTLKIRSTKLEDSAMYFCASSEADSYQPQHFGDGTRLSIL.

In this sample, this clonotype turned up a few times. The chain carries TRBV29-1 and TRBJ1-2; 11 nucleotides match TRBD1. V shed 1 base, J shed 0 bases, and the junction held 1 base outside the gene matches. The germline V gene encodes CDR1 SQVTM and CDR2 ANQGSEA. The CDR3 totals 15 residues. In DNA form, the CDR3 reads TGCAGCGTTGAAGGGACAGGGGGCCCTAACTATGGCTACACCTTC. Its protein is CSVEGTGGPNYGYTF.

The rearrangement joins TRBV18 to TRBJ2-1, with D perhaps TRBD1 (5 bases). V lost 4 bases to trimming and J lost 8 bases, with 9 bases between them. CDR1 is KGHSH and CDR2 is LQKENI in the germline V gene. The CDR3 has 12 residues. The CDR3 DNA reads TGTGCCAGCTCACGTCCAGGGTATGAGCAGTTCTTC. Protein: CASSRPGYEQFF.

This clonotype was recorded a few times. This chain connects TRBV7-9 to TRBJ2-5; TRBD1 matches at 7 bases. The closer fit of TRBJ2-7 to the DNA end suggests the J call may be wrong. The CDR3 length is 15 residues. CDR1 SEHNR and CDR2 FQNEAQ come from the germline V gene (reference sequence). For the CDR3, the DNA is TGTGCCAGCAGCTTAAGGGTGACAGGGCTATACGAGCAGTACTTC. Translating gives CASSLRVTGLYEQYF.

This chain connects TRBV9 to TRBJ2-1, with D possibly matching TRBD2 (5 bases). Germline lookup yields CDR1 SGDLS and CDR2 YYNGEE. Trimming pared 0 bases from V and 13 bases from J, leaving 17 bases between. This CDR3 spans 14 amino acids. The CDR3 sequence: CASSVVGVSETQFF. The CDR3 DNA reads TGTGCCAGCAGCGTAGTCGGGGTATCCGAGACCCAGTTCTTC. The whole variable domain, filled in from reference TRBV9 and TRBJ2-1, reads DSGVTQTPKHLITATGQRVTLRCSPRSGDLSVYWYQQSLDQGLQFLIQYYNGEERAKGNILERFSAQQFPDLHSELNLSSLELGDSALYFCASSVVGVSETQFFGPGTRLTVL.

This clonotype was recorded a few times. V gene TRBV11-2 combines with J gene TRBJ2-2; D is ambiguous. This CDR3 is built from 14 residues. With 4 bases removed from V and 6 bases from J, the gap between germline ends came to 12 bases. Germline V gene lookup returns CDR1 SGHAT and CDR2 FQNNGV. The CDR3 region is CASSSDTLAGELFF. CDR3 coding DNA: TGTGCCAGCAGCTCAGACACCCTCGCCGGGGAGCTGTTTTTT.

This clonotype has more than one count but fewer than ten. The chain has TRBV29-1 and TRBJ1-1; TRBD1 is a possible D gene (6 bases). Germline loops: CDR1 SQVTM, CDR2 ANQGSEA. Trimming took 1 base from V and 2 from J, leaving 17 bases between them. The CDR3 runs to 16 residues. The CDR3: CSVEGISGRGNTEAFF. The CDR3 nucleotides are TGCAGCGTTGAAGGTATTAGCGGCAGGGGAAACACTGAAGCTTTCTTT.

This clonotype came up many times. Here the CDR3 reads CASSRGRDTQYF. CDR3 DNA sequence: TGTGCCAGCAGTCGGGGAAGAGATACGCAGTATTTT. The chain has TRBV7-2 and TRBJ2-3; tentative D call: TRBD2 (5 bases). The V gene lost 6 bases and the J gene lost 5 bases, with 9 bases spanning the gap. The CDR3 spans 12 residues. From germline, CDR1 is SGHTA and CDR2 FQGNSA.

The chain carries TRBV12-3 or TRBV12-4 and TRBJ2-3; TRBD1 agrees at 10 bases. The length of the CDR3 is 13 residues. V shed 7 bases and J 5 bases; nucleotides not matched to a gene: 3. The CDR3 DNA is TGTGCCAGCAACCGGGACAGGGGAGATACGCAGTATTTT. This gives the protein CASNRDRGDTQYF.

The chain links TRBV29-1 to TRBJ1-2, with TRBD1 matching 10 bases. The junction had 2 bases not matched to a gene; V was cut back by 3 bases and J by 7 bases. This CDR3 is 12 amino acids long. CDR1 is SQVTM and CDR2 is ANQGSEA in the germline V gene. The CDR3 coding sequence is TGCAGCGTTGACGGGACAGGGGTTGGCTACACCTTC. Amino acid sequence: CSVDGTGVGYTF.

As concerns this clonotype: Being one base from a much bigger clone, this may be a read error. The chain employs TRBV4-1 and TRBJ2-1; 11 bases are shared with TRBD2. This CDR3 has 16 amino acids. Germline-derived CDR1 and CDR2 are MGHRA and YSYEKL. V was clipped by 1 base and J by 9 bases; unmatched bases: 8. The CDR3 coding sequence is TGCGCCAGCAGCCAAGTTAACCTAGCGGGGGGAGCTGAGCAGTTCTTC. Translation: CASSQVNLAGGAEQFF.

This rearrangement joins TRBV10-3 to TRBJ1-1; unclear D gene. Trimming shortened V by 3 bases and J by 9 bases, and 11 bases separated the two germline ends. This CDR3 spans 12 amino acids. The V gene's germline CDR1 is ENHRY and CDR2 SYGVKD. The CDR3 loop reads CAISDVGEKAFF. CDR3 in DNA: TGTGCCATCAGTGATGTGGGAGAGAAAGCTTTCTTT.

This clonotype was counted a few times. The V and J genes are TRBV10-3 and TRBJ1-5, with D unclear. CDR3 length: 17 amino acids. Germline V gene lookup returns CDR1 ENHRY and CDR2 SYGVKD. Trimming removed 0 bases at V and 2 bases at J, with 14 bases between. The CDR3 loop reads CAISESKGDARNQPQHF. The CDR3 nucleotides are TGTGCCATCAGTGAGTCAAAGGGAGACGCGCGCAATCAGCCCCAGCATTTT.

The chain is built from TRBV24-1 and TRBJ2-4; 8 bases align to TRBD1. Germline CDR1 reads KGHDR; CDR2 reads SFDVKD. V shed 10 bases and J 1 base; nucleotides not matched to a gene: 8. This CDR3 contains 15 residues. The CDR3 sequence is CATSDRGSAKNIQYF. In DNA, the CDR3 is TGTGCCACAAGCGACAGGGGATCGGCCAAAAACATTCAGTACTTC.

V is TRBV7-3 and J is TRBJ2-3, with 11 nucleotides matching TRBD2. Germline V gene lookup returns CDR1 SGHTA and CDR2 FQGTGA. Trimming cost V 0 bases and J 0 bases; bases outside gene matches: 5. The CDR3 runs to 18 residues. CDR3 DNA sequence: TGTGCCAGCAGCTTAACGGTTGGGACTAGCGGAAGCACAGATACGCAGTATTTT. Protein product: CASSLTVGTSGSTDTQYF.

The chain has TRBV6-1 and TRBJ1-3, with TRBD1 as a possible D gene (5 bases). Germline CDR1 MNHNS, CDR2 SASEGT. V was trimmed by 5 bases and J by 0 bases, leaving 11 bases between them. The CDR3 has 15 amino acids. The CDR3 DNA is TGTGCCAGCAGTCCAGGGCCGATCTCTGGAAACACCATATATTTT. The encoded protein is CASSPGPISGNTIYF.

The V gene is TRBV29-1, the J gene TRBJ2-2, with 8 bases lining up with TRBD1. The CDR3 sequence is 16 residues long. The V segment lost 6 bases and the J segment 4 bases; nucleotides outside the gene matches: 13. From germline, CDR1 is SQVTM and CDR2 ANQGSEA. CDR3 in DNA: TGCAGCGTAGCCGGACAGGGAAGTTGGAGCACCGGGGAGCTGTTTTTT. Translating gives CSVAGQGSWSTGELFF.

The rearrangement links TRBV20-1 to TRBJ2-4; TRBD1 is a possible D gene (6 bases). The CDR3 totals 13 residues. Germline V CDR1 and CDR2: DFQATT, SNEGSKA (reference sequence). Deletions cut 1 base from V and 12 bases from J, with 16 bases between. The CDR3 sequence: CSARGLSRGTQYF. The CDR3 DNA follows: TGCAGTGCTAGAGGATTATCGAGGGGGACTCAGTACTTC.

This chain joins TRBV12-3 or TRBV12-4 and TRBJ2-2, with 9 bases matching TRBD1. The junction had 6 bases not matched to a gene; V was cut back by 5 bases and J by 5 bases. The CDR3 sequence is 15 residues long. As DNA, the CDR3 is TGTGCCAGCAGTCTAAGGGACAGGGATACCGGGGAGCTGTTTTTT. Amino acids: CASSLRDRDTGELFF.

This clonotype was seen only a few times. The genes are TRBV12-3 or TRBV12-4 and TRBJ2-5, with TRBD1 matching over 7 bases. V gave up 7 bases and J gave up 2 bases; unmatched junction bases: 7. The CDR3 sequence is 14 residues long. The CDR3: CASIKDRAQETQYF. CDR3 in DNA: TGTGCCAGCATTAAAGACAGGGCACAAGAGACCCAGTACTTC.

Regarding this clonotype: The germline gene is not matched at one end of the junction; a read error may be the cause. The V call is TRBV4-3, the J call TRBJ1-5; possible D gene TRBD1, 5 bases. Germline V gene data show CDR1 as LGHNA and CDR2 as YSLEER. This CDR3 is built from 16 residues. Here the CDR3 DNA reads TGCGCCAGCAGACAAGTTTTAATGGGGGTAAGTCAGCCCCAGCATTTT. Translated, it gives CASRQVLMGVSQPQHF.

In this sample, this clonotype turned up a few times. The chain recombines TRBV6-6 with TRBJ1-5; D is perhaps TRBD1 (5 bases). Trimming removed 5 bases from V and 8 bases from J, with 16 bases in between. CDR1 is MNHNY and CDR2 is SVGAGI in the germline V gene (reference sequence). The CDR3 length is 14 residues. This chain's CDR3 is CASSPRAVQEPQHF. Written as DNA, the CDR3 is TGTGCCAGCAGTCCTCGGGCGGTACAGGAGCCCCAGCATTTT.

In this sample, this clonotype turned up once. The junction departs from the called germline gene at one end, perhaps through a read error. The chain links TRBV7-2 to TRBJ2-3, with unresolved D. From germline, CDR1 is SGHTA and CDR2 FQGNSA. The CDR3 has 12 amino acids. The CDR3 protein is CPSSLVADTQYF. The CDR3 coding sequence is TGTCCCAGCAGCTTAGTAGCAGATACGCAGTATTTT.

This clonotype was seen many times. V usage is TRBV7-2 and J usage is TRBJ2-3, with no clear D. The germline V gene has CDR1 SGHTA and CDR2 FQGNSA. The CDR3 sequence is 12 residues long. The germline V and J ends were trimmed by 4 bases and 5 bases, with 7 bases remaining between them. Here the CDR3 DNA reads TGTGCCAGCAGCTCTCTGGGAGATACGCAGTATTTT. Its translation: CASSSLGDTQYF.

The rearrangement links TRBV11-2 to TRBJ2-1; TRBD2 matches 7 bases. This CDR3 region has 14 residues. Germline V gene data show CDR1 as SGHAT and CDR2 as FQNNGV. With V trimmed by 4 bases and J by 9 bases, 9 bases remained unmatched. The CDR3, as DNA: TGTGCCAGCAGCTCCGTGGGGGGGGGTGGTGAGCAGTTCTTC. Its protein is CASSSVGGGGEQFF.

The chain uses TRBV25-1 and TRBJ1-5; no clear D gene. This CDR3 region has 13 residues. V was clipped by 2 bases and J by 7 bases, with 9 bases between them. CDR1 is MGHDK, CDR2 SYGVNS, per germline. In DNA, the CDR3 is TGTGCCAGCAGTGAAGACGGGGTGCAGCCCCAGCATTTT. It codes for CASSEDGVQPQHF.